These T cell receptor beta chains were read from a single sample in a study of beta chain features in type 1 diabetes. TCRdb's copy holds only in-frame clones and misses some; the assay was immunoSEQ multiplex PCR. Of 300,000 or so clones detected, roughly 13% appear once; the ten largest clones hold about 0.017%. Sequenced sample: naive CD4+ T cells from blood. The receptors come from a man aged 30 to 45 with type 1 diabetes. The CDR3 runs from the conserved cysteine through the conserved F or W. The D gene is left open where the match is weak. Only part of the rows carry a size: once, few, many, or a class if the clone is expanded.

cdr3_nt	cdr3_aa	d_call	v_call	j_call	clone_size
TGTGCCATCAGGAGAGAGACTAGCGGCTCCTTGGGAGAGACCCAGTACTTC	CAIRRETSGSLGETQYF	TRBD2	TRBV2	TRBJ2-5	NA
TGTGCCAGCACCTTCATTGGACTAGAAGACAATGAGCAGTTCTTC	CASTFIGLEDNEQFF	TRBD2	TRBV28	TRBJ2-1	few
TGTGCCAGCAGCCGCCGGGACAGCCAGGAAGCTTTCTTT	CASSRRDSQEAFF	TRBD1	TRBV13	TRBJ1-1	few
TGTGCCAGCAGTTACTCGGACAACAATCAGCCCCAGCATTTT	CASSYSDNNQPQHF	NA	TRBV6-6	TRBJ1-5	few
TGTGCCTGGAGTGCAAGGACAGGGGGGAATCAGCCCCAGCATTTT	CAWSARTGGNQPQHF	TRBD1	TRBV30	TRBJ1-5	few
TGTGCCAGCAGCCCTAACAGACTAGCGGGAGGTACGCAGTATTTT	CASSPNRLAGGTQYF	TRBD2	TRBV7-2	TRBJ2-3	NA
TGTGCCAGCAGCTTAGGCTCTAGAGGGGAGACCCAGTACTTC	CASSLGSRGETQYF	NA	TRBV7-3	TRBJ2-5	few
TGCAGTGCTAGACCAGGGGATGAGCAGTTCTTC	CSARPGDEQFF	NA	TRBV20-1	TRBJ2-1	NA
TGTGCCAGCAGTTACCCTAGCGGGAGGTTAACGCAGACGCAGTATTTT	CASSYPSGRLTQTQYF	TRBD2	TRBV27	TRBJ2-3	NA
TGCGCCAGCAGGGAACAGGTTAGCTCCTACGAGCAGTACTTC	CASREQVSSYEQYF	NA	TRBV5-1	TRBJ2-7	few
TGTGCCAGTAGCCCCGCCGGGACTAGCGGACAAGAGACCCAGTACTTC	CASSPAGTSGQETQYF	TRBD2	TRBV19	TRBJ2-5	few
TGTGCCAGCACGAGATCCTCTAGCACAGATACGCAGTATTTT	CASTRSSSTDTQYF	NA	TRBV7-2	TRBJ2-3	NA
TGTGCCACCTTACAGGGGAATAGGGAGACCCAGTACTTC	CATLQGNRETQYF	TRBD1	TRBV7-9	TRBJ2-5	NA
TGTGCCAGCAGCTTAGTACAGGACAATGAGCAGTTCTTC	CASSLVQDNEQFF	NA	TRBV7-2	TRBJ2-1	NA
TGCAGCGGGGGGGGCGGTTATGGCTACACCTTC	CSGGGGYGYTF	NA	TRBV29-1	TRBJ1-2	few
TGTGCCATCAGGGCGGACAGGGAGGGGGAGACCCAGTACTTC	CAIRADREGETQYF	NA	TRBV10-3	TRBJ2-5	NA
TGTGCCTGGAGCGCCCGCAGCGGGAATGAGCAGTTCTTC	CAWSARSGNEQFF	NA	TRBV30	TRBJ2-1	few
TGTGCCAGCAGCCGACGTACTAGCACCTACAATGAGCAGTTCTTC	CASSRRTSTYNEQFF	NA	TRBV7-9	TRBJ2-1	NA
TGTGCCAGCACTGAACAGGGTAGCTACGAGCAGTACTTC	CASTEQGSYEQYF	NA	TRBV6-6	TRBJ2-7	NA
TGTGCCAGCAGCGTAGGGAGCGGGACGCTCTACAATGAGCAGTTCTTC	CASSVGSGTLYNEQFF	TRBD2	TRBV9	TRBJ2-1	few
TGCGCCAGCAGCAAAGGGGACAGGGGGCAAGAGACCCAGTACTTC	CASSKGDRGQETQYF	TRBD1	TRBV5-1	TRBJ2-5	NA
TGTGCCAGCAGCCACCCGGGACTAGCTGGTGAGCAGTTCTTC	CASSHPGLAGEQFF	TRBD2	TRBV4-2	TRBJ2-1	few
TGTGCCAGCGGGCGTTCCACAGGGGACCACGAGCAGTACTTC	CASGRSTGDHEQYF	TRBD1	TRBV7-9	TRBJ2-7	few
TGTGCCATCAGTCCGGGACAGGGGGAACACGAGCAGTACTTC	CAISPGQGEHEQYF	TRBD1	TRBV10-3	TRBJ2-7	NA
TGCGCCAGCAGCTTGGGCCGGGAGGACGCCGGGGAGCTGTTTTTT	CASSLGREDAGELFF	TRBD2	TRBV5-1	TRBJ2-2	NA
TGTGCCAGCAGCGGCACAGGGACCGGCGAGCAGTACTTC	CASSGTGTGEQYF	NA	TRBV7-3	TRBJ2-7	NA
TGTGCCAGCAGCGTCGGACTAGCGGAGTACAATGAGCAGTTCTTC	CASSVGLAEYNEQFF	TRBD2	TRBV9	TRBJ2-1	few
TGTGCCAGCTCAAAGGCAGGGGCAAATCTCTACAATGAGCAGTTCTTC	CASSKAGANLYNEQFF	NA	TRBV18	TRBJ2-1	NA
TGTGCCTGGAGTGTGGGGGCGGATCAGCCCCAGCATTTT	CAWSVGADQPQHF	NA	TRBV30	TRBJ1-5	NA